Presented here are 2 T cell receptor beta chains from one specimen sequenced in a study of control samples from healthy donors and cancer patients. Sequencing used immunoSEQ multiplex PCR; TCRdb keeps in-frame clones, though not all of them. The sample consists of 130,000 or so clones, roughly 90% of them appearing once. Sequencing was performed on blood. The receptor source for this set is a woman aged 45 to 65 in good health.

The chain joins TRBV6-6 to TRBJ1-3; 8 bases are a match to TRBD1. The germline gives CDR1 MNHNY, CDR2 SVGAGI (reference sequence). CDR3 length: 12 amino acids. Trimming at V came to 5 bases and at J to 10 bases, leaving 4 bases not matched to a gene. This CDR3 reads CASSDRGRTIYF. The CDR3 nucleotides read TGTGCCAGCAGTGACAGGGGAAGAACCATATATTTT.

The chain carries TRBV6-2 or TRBV6-3 and TRBJ2-2; 10 bases match TRBD2. The germline V gene has CDR1 MNHEY and CDR2 SVGEGT. The CDR3 has 16 amino acids. V lost 5 bases, J lost 0 bases, and 3 bases stayed unmatched. CDR3 nucleotide sequence: TGTGCCAGCAGTCGGACTAGCGGATCGAACACCGGGGAGCTGTTTTTT. As protein: CASSRTSGSNTGELFF.